This T cell receptor beta chain came from a study of T cells expressing NK-cell markers. Overall study: One of the eight sequenced donors was seronegative, whereas the other seven were HCMV-seropositive.

On this clonotype: Its antigen is not known.

TCRdb reanalyzed the 5' RACE reads, giving one entry per CDR3 protein sequence and no DNA. In all, the sample yields around 260,000 distinct CDR3 sequences. Study results and caveats: Leadership of the CD3+CD56-NKG2C+ fraction also belonged to these clonotypes in several donors. The HCMV specificity of the expanded NKG2C+ T cell clones stayed unresolved.

The CDR3 totals 15 residues. The germline V gene encodes CDR1 KGHSH and CDR2 LQKENI. The sample comprised blood T cells: a sorted CD56 or NKG2C T cell subset, CD4+ or CD8+ T cells, or bulk PBMC T cells (not recorded which). The rearrangement uses TRBV18 and TRBJ2-4; absent DNA, TCRdb's TRBD1 call cannot be checked. The TCR comes from a woman between 18 and 70 years old in good health. CDR3 amino acids: CASSLTGGFPSLQYF.